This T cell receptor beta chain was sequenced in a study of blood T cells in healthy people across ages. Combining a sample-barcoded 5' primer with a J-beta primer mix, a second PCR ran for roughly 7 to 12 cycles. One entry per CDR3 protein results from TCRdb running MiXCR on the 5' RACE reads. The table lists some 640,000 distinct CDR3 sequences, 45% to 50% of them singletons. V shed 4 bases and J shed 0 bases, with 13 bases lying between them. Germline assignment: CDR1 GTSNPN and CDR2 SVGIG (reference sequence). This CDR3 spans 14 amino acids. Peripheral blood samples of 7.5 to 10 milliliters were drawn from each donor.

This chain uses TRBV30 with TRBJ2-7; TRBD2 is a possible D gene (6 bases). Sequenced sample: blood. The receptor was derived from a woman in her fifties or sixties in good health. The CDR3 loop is CAWTRGGSSYEQYF. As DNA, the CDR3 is TGTGCCTGGACTCGGGGAGGAAGCTCCTACGAGCAGTACTTC.